These 21 T cell receptor beta chains came from one sample sequenced in a study of blood T cell repertoires in COVID-19. The repertoire was sequenced with immunoSEQ multiplex PCR; TCRdb's copy has only in-frame clones and lacks some. The sample contains a few hundred thousand clones, around 89% of which appear only once. The sequenced sample consisted of peripheral blood. These receptor sequences come from a woman between 40 and 50 years old with COVID-19, enrolled during active disease.

The V and J genes are TRBV28 and TRBJ2-7; 16 nucleotides align to TRBD2. CDR1 is MDHEN, CDR2 SYDVKM, per germline. The J segment lost 2 bases and the V segment lost 4 bases, leaving 11 bases of the junction unmatched. The CDR3 has 19 residues. CDR3 coding DNA: TGTGCCAGCAGTTCTGGCAGGGGACTAGCGGGAGGGATAGCCTACGAGCAGTACTTC. Translated: CASSSGRGLAGGIAYEQYF.

CDR3 residues: CASSFGHQETQYF. The CDR3 DNA sequence: TGCGCCAGCAGCTTTGGGCACCAAGAGACCCAGTACTTC. The rearrangement links TRBV4-1 to TRBJ2-5, with no clear D. V lost 5 bases to trimming and J lost 0 bases, with 7 bases between them. This CDR3 spans 13 amino acids. Looked up from germline, CDR1 is MGHRA and CDR2 is YSYEKL.

The rearrangement joins TRBV5-5 to TRBJ1-6; TRBD1 is a possible D gene (6 bases). V was clipped by 3 bases and J by 6 bases, with 13 bases between them. The CDR3 runs to 15 residues. The germline CDR1 and CDR2 sequences are SGHKS and YYEKEE (reference sequence). This chain's CDR3 is CASSWPDRTNSPLHF. The CDR3 region has the DNA TGTGCCAGCAGCTGGCCGGACAGAACTAATTCACCCCTCCACTTT.

This chain connects TRBV11-2 to TRBJ1-1, with a possible D match to TRBD1 (5 bases). The CDR3 totals 16 residues. Per the germline V gene, CDR1 is SGHAT and CDR2 is FQNNGV. With 3 bases removed from V and 4 bases from J, the gap between germline ends came to 18 bases. The CDR3: CASSLSGLWAGTEAFF. The CDR3, as DNA: TGTGCCAGCAGCTTGTCAGGGCTTTGGGCAGGCACTGAAGCTTTCTTT.

The chain is built from TRBV14 and TRBJ2-1, with 7 bases fitting TRBD1. Germline lookup yields CDR1 SGHDN and CDR2 FVKESK. The CDR3 extends over 14 amino acids. V trimming: 4 bases; J trimming: 5 bases; junction bases outside the gene matches: 5. This CDR3 is CASSRTGLDNEQFF. In nucleotides, the CDR3 is TGTGCCAGCAGCCGGACAGGCTTAGACAATGAGCAGTTCTTC.

In this sample, this clone turned up once. This rearrangement joins TRBV5-5 to TRBJ2-7, with a weak D call TRBD1 (6 bases). The CDR3 is made up of 13 amino acids. Per germline, CDR1 SGHKS and CDR2 YYEKEE (reference sequence). The V and J ends lost 3 bases and 3 bases respectively, with 10 bases between them. The chain's CDR3 is CASSYNRVYEQYF. The CDR3, as DNA: TGTGCCAGCAGCTACAACAGGGTCTACGAGCAGTACTTC.

The chain is built from TRBV19 and TRBJ1-5; D is unclear. The CDR3 has 14 amino acids. Trimming removed 11 bases from V and 5 bases from J, with 19 bases in between. Germline CDR1 and CDR2: LNHDA and SQIVND (reference sequence). The CDR3 nucleotides read TGTGCCTGCCACCCCCGCACCTATCATCAGCCCCAGCATTTT. This codes for CACHPRTYHQPQHF.

The chain is built from TRBV28 and TRBJ1-5; 7 bases fit TRBD1. This CDR3 has 15 residues. Looked up from germline, CDR1 is MDHEN and CDR2 is SYDVKM. V lost 2 bases to trimming and J lost 3 bases; unmatched junction nucleotides: 4. As DNA, the CDR3 is TGTGCCAGCAGTTTACGGCAGGGGGTCAATCAGCCCCAGCATTTT. Translated, it gives CASSLRQGVNQPQHF.

This chain connects TRBV6-2 or TRBV6-3 to TRBJ1-2; TRBD1 aligns across 8 bases. Germline-derived CDR1 and CDR2 are MNHEY and SVGEGT. The V segment lost 5 bases and the J segment 8 bases; nucleotides outside the gene matches: 16. There are 16 residues in the CDR3. The DNA of the CDR3 is TGTGCCAGCAGTGAGATCTGGTTAGAGACAGGGGACGGCTACACCTTC. Translating it yields CASSEIWLETGDGYTF.

This clone appeared once. The V and J genes are TRBV11-2 and TRBJ2-1; weak D call: TRBD1 (6 bases). V lost 4 bases and J 11 bases, leaving 24 bases between the germline ends. Germline V gene data show CDR1 as SGHAT and CDR2 as FQNNGV. This CDR3 comprises 16 residues. DNA of the CDR3: TGTGCCAGCAGCTCCAGAGCCCCACAGGGACCGAGAAAGCAGTTCTTC. This translates into CASSSRAPQGPRKQFF.

The V call is TRBV27, the J call TRBJ2-3; TRBD2 might be the D (7 bases). CDR1 MNHEY and CDR2 SMNVEV come from the germline V gene (reference sequence). The V gene lost 2 bases and the J gene lost 5 bases, with 20 bases spanning the gap. The CDR3 spans 17 residues. The CDR3 here is CASSLDSGGRGGDTQYF. The DNA of the CDR3 is TGTGCCAGCAGTTTAGACTCCGGGGGGCGGGGTGGAGATACGCAGTATTTT.

The chain couples TRBV27 to TRBJ1-5; 7 bases are a match to TRBD1. This CDR3 is built from 13 residues. V was pared by 5 bases and J by 10 bases, with 8 bases of the junction left unmatched. Germline V lookup: CDR1 MNHEY, CDR2 SMNVEV (reference sequence). DNA for the CDR3: TGTGCCAGCAGTCGACAGGGAATGGAACCCCAGCATTTT. This translates into CASSRQGMEPQHF.

This clone has only one observation. The CDR3 region has the DNA TGTGCCAGCAGCTTAGTCTCCTCTGGAAACACCATATATTTT. Its translation: CASSLVSSGNTIYF. V usage is TRBV7-2 and J usage is TRBJ1-3; no firm D call. Deletions cut 1 base from V and 0 bases from J, with 4 bases between. Germline CDR1 is SGHTA and CDR2 is FQGNSA. This CDR3 comprises 14 residues. The full variable domain, rest sourced from reference TRBV7-2 and TRBJ1-3, is GAGVSQSPSNKVTEKGKDVELRCDPISGHTALYWYRQSLGQGLEFLIYFQGNSAPDKSGLPSDRFSAERTGGSVSTLTIQRTQQEDSAVYLCASSLVSSGNTIYFGEGSWLTVV.

CDR3 nucleotide sequence: TGTGCCAGCAGCTCCGGACAGCCTAATGAAAAACTGTTTTTT. Translation: CASSSGQPNEKLFF. This sequence joins TRBV7-6 and TRBJ1-4, with a possible D match to TRBD1 (6 bases). Germline V lookup: CDR1 SGHVS, CDR2 FNYEAQ. There are 14 residues in the CDR3. The germline V and J ends were trimmed by 4 bases and 3 bases, with 9 bases remaining between them.

The V and J genes are TRBV9 and TRBJ2-4; TRBD2 matches 13 bases. Germline-derived CDR1 and CDR2 are SGDLS and YYNGEE. V lost 2 bases, J lost 1 base, and 15 bases stayed unmatched. The CDR3 covers 21 residues. The CDR3: CASSVAGTSGMGSSAKNIQYF. CDR3 nucleotide sequence: TGTGCCAGCAGCGTCGCCGGGACTAGCGGGATGGGATCTAGCGCCAAAAACATTCAGTACTTC.

The rearrangement links TRBV15 to TRBJ1-4, with D hard to call. The CDR3 runs to 16 residues. Germline V gives CDR1 LNHNV, CDR2 YYDKDF (reference sequence). The ends were cut back, 4 bases at V and 6 bases at J, with 18 bases in the middle. The CDR3 DNA is TGTGCCACCAGCACTCCCCGGGGTCATGGGGATGAAAAACTGTTTTTT. Translating it yields CATSTPRGHGDEKLFF. Drawing the rest from reference TRBV15 and TRBJ1-4, the complete variable domain is DAMVIQNPRYQVTQFGKPVTLSCSQTLNHNVMYWYQQKSSQAPKLLFHYYDKDFNNEADTPDNFQSRRPNTSFCFLDIRSPGLGDTAMYLCATSTPRGHGDEKLFFGSGTQLSVL.

This CDR3 is CASSLGTGVYNEQFF. CDR3 DNA: TGTGCCAGCAGCTTGGGGACAGGGGTGTACAATGAGCAGTTCTTC. The chain couples TRBV11-3 to TRBJ2-1, with TRBD1 identical over 10 bases. Trimming removed 3 bases from V and 4 bases from J; junction bases left unmatched: 3. The V gene's germline CDR1 is SGHNT and CDR2 YENEEA. This CDR3 spans 15 amino acids.

The chain links TRBV4-1 to TRBJ1-1, with no clear D. The CDR3 is 15 residues long. V lost 1 base and J lost 5, with 14 bases in between. Looked up from germline, CDR1 is MGHRA and CDR2 is YSYEKL. This CDR3 reads CASSQVSRSGTEAFF. The CDR3 DNA sequence: TGCGCCAGCAGCCAAGTTTCCCGATCGGGGACTGAAGCTTTCTTT.

This rearrangement joins TRBV11-3 to TRBJ1-1; D may be TRBD1 (6 bases). The CDR3 spans 13 residues. V was shortened by 5 bases and J by 3 bases, with 10 bases between the two germline ends. Germline assignment: CDR1 SGHNT and CDR2 YENEEA. CDR3 DNA: TGTGCCAGCAGCGCGACAGGTTACACTGAAGCTTTCTTT. Translation: CASSATGYTEAFF.

The J gene is TRBJ1-6, the V gene TRBV3-1 (or the pseudogene TRBV3-2); D gene uncertain. The CDR3 is made up of 13 amino acids. Trimming shortened V by 1 base and J by 11 bases, and 9 bases separated the two germline ends. CDR1 and CDR2 (germline): LGHDT, YNNKEL (reference sequence). The CDR3 nucleotides are TGTGCCAGCAGCCAAGTTGAGAGGACACCCCTCCACTTT. It yields the protein CASSQVERTPLHF.

The chain combines TRBV27 with TRBJ1-1, with 7 positions matching TRBD1. The CDR3 contains 14 residues. The germline V gene has CDR1 MNHEY and CDR2 SMNVEV (reference sequence). V gave up 6 bases and J gave up 5 bases; unmatched junction bases: 9. CDR3 amino acids: CASRKGQLGTEAFF. The CDR3 coding sequence is TGTGCCAGCAGGAAGGGACAGCTAGGGACTGAAGCTTTCTTT.